Presented here are 27 T cell receptor beta chains from one specimen sequenced in a study of cytotoxic CD8 clonotypes in ibrutinib-treated CLL (TCRdb year 2021). This specimen's time point label, per the study, means: about a year on ibrutinib. To prepare the library, the immunoSEQ multiplex PCR assay was applied. Drawn from immuneACCESS, this table holds only the in-frame rearrangements with V and J called that TCRdb kept. Clones are partly lost; checked studies trace under half to an unresolved V gene and leave the rest unexplained. This sample is represented by around 97,000 clones; roughly 80% of them were singletons. The ten largest clones represent 32% of the sample. The sequencing used PBMCs, collected after 12 months of ibrutinib treatment. Source of these receptors: a human donor with chronic lymphocytic leukemia.

This chain links TRBV5-1 with TRBJ2-5, with 14 bases fitting TRBD2. There are 16 residues in the CDR3. CDR1 is SGHRS and CDR2 is YFSETQ in the germline V gene. The ends lost 2 bases at V and 3 bases at J; junction bases unmatched: 3. The CDR3 loop reads CASSFRTSGGKETQYF. CDR3 sequence (DNA): TGCGCCAGCAGCTTTAGGACTAGCGGGGGGAAAGAGACCCAGTACTTC. The variable domain in full, with the rest retrieved from reference TRBV5-1 and TRBJ2-5, is KAGVTQTPRYLIKTRGQQVTLSCSPISGHRSVSWYQQTPGQGLQFLFEYFSETQRNKGNFPGRFSGRQFSNSRSEMNVSTLELGDSALYLCASSFRTSGGKETQYFGPGTRLLVL.

V is TRBV9 and J is TRBJ1-5, with D unresolved. This CDR3 contains 15 residues. V was shortened by 0 bases and J by 7 bases, with 14 bases between the two germline ends. Germline CDR1 SGDLS, CDR2 YYNGEE. CDR3 nucleotide sequence: TGTGCCAGCAGCGTAGAACCCCCCGAGGAGCAGCCCCAGCATTTT. It codes for CASSVEPPEEQPQHF. Full variable domain (rest looked up from reference TRBV9 and TRBJ1-5): DSGVTQTPKHLITATGQRVTLRCSPRSGDLSVYWYQQSLDQGLQFLIQYYNGEERAKGNILERFSAQQFPDLHSELNLSSLELGDSALYFCASSVEPPEEQPQHFGDGTRLSIL.

This chain joins TRBV30 and TRBJ2-5, with 9 bases aligning to TRBD2. The CDR3 covers 13 residues. V dropped 1 base and J dropped 3; count of bases not matched to a gene: 0. CDR1 GTSNPN and CDR2 SVGIG come from the germline V gene (reference sequence). The CDR3 DNA reads as TGTGCCTGGAGTGAGCGGGGGGAAGAGACCCAGTACTTC. This sequence encodes CAWSERGEETQYF. The full variable domain, its missing parts supplied by reference TRBV30 and TRBJ2-5, is SQTIHQWPATLVQPVGSPLSLECTVEGTSNPNLYWYRQAAGRGLQLLFYSVGIGQISSEVPQNLSASRPQDRQFILSSKKLLLSDSGFYLCAWSERGEETQYFGPGTRLLVL.

The V call is TRBV6-5, the J call TRBJ1-1; 9 positions match TRBD1. Germline values: CDR1 MNHEY, CDR2 SVGAGI. V was clipped by 6 bases and J by 4 bases; unmatched bases: 6. CDR3 length: 14 amino acids. The CDR3 loop reads CASSRTGVGTEAFF. The CDR3 nucleotides read TGTGCCAGCAGCCGGACAGGGGTCGGCACTGAAGCTTTCTTT.

CDR3 residues: CASSLVGVKNIQYF. CDR3 DNA: TGTGCCAGCAGTTTAGTGGGTGTCAAAAACATTCAGTACTTC. The chain recombines TRBV28 with TRBJ2-4; D gene unclear. Trimming stripped 2 bases from V and 3 bases from J, with 8 bases between. The germline gives CDR1 MDHEN, CDR2 SYDVKM. The length of the CDR3 is 14 residues.

This clone was observed a single time. V and J are TRBV6-4 and TRBJ1-5; TRBD1 agrees at 8 bases. The CDR3 runs 14 residues. Unmatched junction bases numbered 8, after V lost 6 bases and J lost 7 bases. Germline CDR1 and CDR2: MRHNA and SNTAGT. In DNA form, the CDR3 reads TGTGCCAGCAGGCAACAGGGGGTAGGACAGCCCCAGCATTTT. It is translated as CASRQQGVGQPQHF.

CDR3 sequence (DNA): TGCGCCAGCAGCTTGGACGGGTGGGGAAACACCGGGGAGCTGTTTTTT. It encodes CASSLDGWGNTGELFF. The chain joins TRBV5-1 to TRBJ2-2; D not resolved. There are 16 residues in the CDR3. V was cut by 0 bases and J by 2 bases, with 11 bases left in between. The V gene's germline CDR1 is SGHRS and CDR2 YFSETQ.

V gene TRBV19 combines with J gene TRBJ1-1, with 8 bases fitting TRBD1. This CDR3 has 14 residues. Trimming cost V 4 bases and J 3 bases; bases outside gene matches: 4. Germline CDR1 is LNHDA and CDR2 is SQIVND (reference sequence). CDR3 loop: CASSRTGMDTEAFF. In nucleotides, the CDR3 is TGTGCCAGTAGTAGGACAGGGATGGACACTGAAGCTTTCTTT.

CDR3 coding DNA: TGTGCCAGCAGACGAGGACAGGGTAATCAGCCCCAGCATTTT. It is translated as CASRRGQGNQPQHF. The genes are TRBV28 and TRBJ1-5, with 8 bases fitting TRBD1. Trimming took 6 bases from V and 4 from J; bases not matched to a gene: 5. This CDR3 has 14 amino acids. Germline assignment: CDR1 MDHEN and CDR2 SYDVKM.

The V call is TRBV18, the J call TRBJ2-1, with 9 bases that match TRBD2. Germline trimming cut 0 bases from V and 7 bases from J; bases unmatched to any gene: 7. CDR3 size: 16 residues. In germline, CDR1 is KGHSH, CDR2 LQKENI. CDR3 coding DNA: TGTGCCAGCTCACCACCGTCTGCGGGGGGGTCGAATGAGCAGTTCTTC. Its translation is CASSPPSAGGSNEQFF.

In nucleotides, the CDR3 is TGTGCCAGTAGTCTGGGCTCTAACTATGGCTACACCTTC. Its protein product is CASSLGSNYGYTF. V is TRBV19 and J is TRBJ1-2; no firm D call. The CDR3 has 13 amino acids. The V gene's germline CDR1 is LNHDA and CDR2 SQIVND (reference sequence). V lost 5 bases, J lost 0 bases, and 7 bases lay in between. Variable domain in full (rest from reference TRBV19 and TRBJ1-2): DGGITQSPKYLFRKEGQNVTLSCEQNLNHDAMYWYRQDPGQGLRLIYYSQIVNDFQKGDIAEGYSVSREKKESFPLTVTSAQKNPTAFYLCASSLGSNYGYTFGSGTRLTVV.

The chain's CDR3 is CASKDRDDTGELFF. CDR3 DNA sequence: TGTGCCAGCAAGGACAGGGATGACACCGGGGAGCTGTTTTTT. The chain links TRBV2 to TRBJ2-2, with 8 nucleotides matching TRBD1. The CDR3 is made up of 14 amino acids. The trim removed 7 bases at V and 3 bases at J, leaving 4 bases unmatched. The germline V gene encodes CDR1 SNHLY and CDR2 FYNNEI. Looking up the rest from reference TRBV2 and TRBJ2-2 gives the full variable domain: EPEVTQTPSHQVTQMGQEVILRCVPISNHLYFYWYRQILGQKVEFLVSFYNNEISEKSEIFDDQFSVERPDGSNFTLKIRSTKLEDSAMYFCASKDRDDTGELFFGEGSRLTVL.

The chain is built from TRBV7-9 and TRBJ2-6; unclear D gene. With 2 bases removed from V and 4 bases from J, the gap between germline ends came to 15 bases. Germline-derived CDR1 and CDR2 are SEHNR and FQNEAQ (reference sequence). This CDR3 region has 17 residues. In DNA, the CDR3 is TGTGCCAGCAGCTTACCGAGGAGTGGGTTGGGGGCCAACGTCCTGACTTTC. Protein product: CASSLPRSGLGANVLTF.

The chain links TRBV2 to TRBJ2-7, with TRBD2 identical over 12 bases. The CDR3 covers 14 residues. Germline V gives CDR1 SNHLY, CDR2 FYNNEI. The V segment lost 1 base and the J segment 6 bases; nucleotides outside the gene matches: 1. The CDR3 sequence: CASSEGLAGVEQYF. CDR3 bases: TGTGCCAGCAGTGAAGGACTAGCGGGGGTCGAGCAGTACTTC.

The V and J genes are TRBV7-2 and TRBJ1-2, with D uncertain. This CDR3 is built from 14 residues. Trimming removed 5 bases at V and 3 bases at J, with 13 bases between. Germline lookup yields CDR1 SGHTA and CDR2 FQGNSA. For the CDR3, the DNA is TGTGCCAGCAGCCTAACCCGCTGGGACTATGGCTACACCTTC. Translated, it gives CASSLTRWDYGYTF.

The V and J genes are TRBV19 and TRBJ2-3, with TRBD2 identical over 11 bases. Germline CDR1 is LNHDA and CDR2 is SQIVND (reference sequence). Trimming cost V 5 bases and J 2 bases; bases outside gene matches: 3. The CDR3 length is 15 residues. The CDR3 coding sequence is TGTGCCAGTAGTTCTAGCGGGGGGACCACAGATACGCAGTATTTT. It specifies CASSSSGGTTDTQYF. Full variable domain (outside the CDR3, taken from reference TRBV19 and TRBJ2-3): DGGITQSPKYLFRKEGQNVTLSCEQNLNHDAMYWYRQDPGQGLRLIYYSQIVNDFQKGDIAEGYSVSREKKESFPLTVTSAQKNPTAFYLCASSSSGGTTDTQYFGPGTRLTVL.

This clone has a handful of counts. The gene calls are TRBV7-2 and TRBJ2-7, with TRBD2 matching 9 bases. Trimming cost V 4 bases and J 5 bases; bases outside gene matches: 6. This CDR3 comprises 14 residues. Germline V gives CDR1 SGHTA, CDR2 FQGNSA. The CDR3 sequence is CASSSSGAFDEQYF. For the CDR3, the DNA is TGTGCCAGCAGCTCTAGCGGGGCGTTCGACGAGCAGTACTTC.

The chain has TRBV6-6 and TRBJ2-7; TRBD1 matches at 8 bases. V gave up 1 base and J gave up 4 bases; unmatched junction bases: 6. Germline values: CDR1 MNHNY, CDR2 SVGAGI (reference sequence). The CDR3 totals 15 residues. CDR3 nucleotide sequence: TGTGCCAGCAGTTACTTACAGGGGGGTGTGTACGAGCAGTACTTC. It specifies CASSYLQGGVYEQYF.

A note on this clone: One end of the junction fails to match germline, which may point to a read error. The chain joins TRBV7-7 to TRBJ2-1; 7 nucleotides match TRBD1. This CDR3 comprises 16 residues. CDR1 and CDR2 from the germline V gene are SSHAT and FNYEAQ (reference sequence). The CDR3 loop is CASSPSGTASYNEQFF. CDR3 DNA: TGTGCTAGCAGCCCATCCGGGACAGCCTCCTACAATGAGCAGTTCTTC.

The V gene is TRBV9, the J gene TRBJ1-1; D is possibly TRBD1 (6 bases). The CDR3 is 15 amino acids. The V gene's germline CDR1 is SGDLS and CDR2 YYNGEE. V lost 3 bases and J 3 bases, leaving 15 bases between the germline ends. The CDR3, as DNA: TGTGCCAGCAGCGCCCGGGCAGGGGTTGACACTGAAGCTTTCTTT. Its translation: CASSARAGVDTEAFF. Complete variable domain (other parts from reference TRBV9 and TRBJ1-1): DSGVTQTPKHLITATGQRVTLRCSPRSGDLSVYWYQQSLDQGLQFLIQYYNGEERAKGNILERFSAQQFPDLHSELNLSSLELGDSALYFCASSARAGVDTEAFFGQGTRLTVV.

The chain employs TRBV25-1 and TRBJ2-5, with 9 bases identical to TRBD2. The CDR3 has 15 residues. J gave up 11 bases and V 4 bases, and 14 bases lay outside the gene matches. Germline V gene data show CDR1 as MGHDK and CDR2 as SYGVNS. The CDR3 bases are TGTGCCAGCAGTGTGGGGGCTAGCGGGGCTGAGAAGCAGTACTTC. This codes for CASSVGASGAEKQYF.

Written as DNA, the CDR3 is TGCGCCAGCAGCTTCCAGGGGGGCGCCCCCTACAATGAGCAGTTCTTC. Translating it yields CASSFQGGAPYNEQFF. The V call is TRBV5-1, the J call TRBJ2-1; weak D call: TRBD1 (7 bases). Germline V gives CDR1 SGHRS, CDR2 YFSETQ. The ends were cut back, 2 bases at V and 2 bases at J, with 14 bases in the middle. This CDR3 spans 16 amino acids.

This rearrangement joins TRBV2 to TRBJ1-1; no reliable D call. Germline V gene data show CDR1 as SNHLY and CDR2 as FYNNEI. This CDR3 region has 13 residues. V was pared by 6 bases and J by 0 bases, with 8 bases between. The CDR3 DNA is TGTGCCAGCAGAGCCAACATGAACACTGAAGCTTTCTTT. This sequence encodes CASRANMNTEAFF.

The rearrangement uses TRBV6-1 and TRBJ2-5; 10 bases agree with TRBD1. The CDR3 is made up of 15 amino acids. The J segment lost 3 bases and the V segment lost 4 bases, leaving 5 bases of the junction unmatched. Germline V lookup: CDR1 MNHNS, CDR2 SASEGT. CDR3 coding DNA: TGTGCCAGCAGTGGGTGGACAGGGGGAGAAGAGACCCAGTACTTC. Protein sequence: CASSGWTGGEETQYF.

In its sample, this clone was seen once. The gene calls are TRBV5-1 and TRBJ1-5, with a tentative D call TRBD1 (5 bases). The length of the CDR3 is 14 residues. V gave up 0 bases and J gave up 5 bases, with 9 bases separating them. CDR1 is SGHRS, CDR2 YFSETQ, per germline. CDR3 DNA: TGCGCCAGCAGCTTGGCCGGGGGGGATCAGCCCCAGCATTTT. Translating gives CASSLAGGDQPQHF.

This chain joins TRBV6-6 and TRBJ1-1, with 10 bases identical to TRBD1. The trim removed 5 bases at V and 1 base at J, leaving 7 bases unmatched. The CDR3 spans 16 residues. From germline, CDR1 is MNHNY and CDR2 SVGAGI (reference sequence). CDR3 sequence (DNA): TGTGCCAGCAGTACGGACAGGGGGGGAAGGAACACTGAAGCTTTCTTT. Its protein product is CASSTDRGGRNTEAFF.

The chain is built from TRBV15 and TRBJ2-7; tentatively, D is TRBD2 (6 bases). The germline CDR1 and CDR2 sequences are LNHNV and YYDKDF (reference sequence). The CDR3 has 14 residues. V shed 7 bases and J shed 4 bases, with 17 bases lying between them. CDR3 DNA: TGTGCCACCACGGAGGGCGGGGTGGGGTACGAGCAGTACTTC. Its translation is CATTEGGVGYEQYF.